Each of the 4 T cell receptor beta chains below was sequenced from the same sample in a study of blood T cell repertoires in COVID-19. TCRdb's table, derived via immunoSEQ multiplex PCR, lists solely in-frame clones and lacks some. The table shows about 270,000 clones, with approximately 89% occurring only once. Sequencing was carried out using peripheral blood. Every receptor here comes from a man between 35 and 55 years old who had recovered from COVID-19.

The V gene is TRBV4-1, the J gene TRBJ2-7; 9 positions agree with TRBD1. The germline V gene encodes CDR1 MGHRA and CDR2 YSYEKL. V lost 5 bases and J lost 3; bases outside the gene matches: 11. The CDR3 covers 16 residues. CDR3 DNA: TGCGCCAGCAGCATAGGACTCCACAGGGGGCTCTACGAGCAGTACTTC. Residues: CASSIGLHRGLYEQYF.

The chain links TRBV19 to TRBJ1-5; D remains unclear. Trimming removed 1 base at V and 3 bases at J, with 10 bases between. CDR3 size: 15 residues. Germline-derived CDR1 and CDR2 are LNHDA and SQIVND (reference sequence). This chain's CDR3 is CASSIGKLFNQPQHF. The DNA for the CDR3 is TGTGCCAGTAGTATAGGAAAACTTTTCAATCAGCCCCAGCATTTT.

This chain uses TRBV14 with TRBJ1-1; D remains ambiguous. V was shortened by 2 bases and J by 1 base, with 5 bases between the two germline ends. Germline V gene data show CDR1 as SGHDN and CDR2 as FVKESK. CDR3 length: 13 residues. The DNA for the CDR3 is TGTGCCAGCAGCCAACAAGCGAACACTGAAGCTTTCTTT. This gives the protein CASSQQANTEAFF.

The chain carries TRBV27 and TRBJ2-1; 7 bases map to TRBD2. This CDR3 has 15 amino acids. Germline V gives CDR1 MNHEY, CDR2 SMNVEV (reference sequence). The junction had 5 bases not matched to a gene; V was cut back by 6 bases and J by 0 bases. For the CDR3, the DNA is TGTGCCAGCAGGGGGAGGGCGAGCTCCTACAATGAGCAGTTCTTC. Translating gives CASRGRASSYNEQFF.